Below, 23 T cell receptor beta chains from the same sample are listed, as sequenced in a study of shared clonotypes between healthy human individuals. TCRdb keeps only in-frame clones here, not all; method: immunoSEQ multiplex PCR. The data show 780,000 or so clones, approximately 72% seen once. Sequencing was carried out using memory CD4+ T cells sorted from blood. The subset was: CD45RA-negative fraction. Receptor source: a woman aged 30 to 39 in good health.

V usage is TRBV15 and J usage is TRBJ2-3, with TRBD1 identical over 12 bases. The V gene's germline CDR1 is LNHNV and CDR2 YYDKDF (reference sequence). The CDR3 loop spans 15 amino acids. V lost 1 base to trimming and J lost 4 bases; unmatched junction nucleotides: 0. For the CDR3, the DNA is TGTGCCACCAGCAGAGGGGACAGGGGGCCAGATACGCAGTATTTT. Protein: CATSRGDRGPDTQYF. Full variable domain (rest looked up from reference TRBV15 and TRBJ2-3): DAMVIQNPRYQVTQFGKPVTLSCSQTLNHNVMYWYQQKSSQAPKLLFHYYDKDFNNEADTPDNFQSRRPNTSFCFLDIRSPGLGDTAMYLCATSRGDRGPDTQYFGPGTRLTVL.

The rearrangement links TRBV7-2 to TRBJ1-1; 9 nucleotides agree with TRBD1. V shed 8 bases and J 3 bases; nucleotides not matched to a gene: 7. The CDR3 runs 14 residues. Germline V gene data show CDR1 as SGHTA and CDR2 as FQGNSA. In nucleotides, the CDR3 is TGTGCCAGCGGACCGGGACAGGGACACACTGAAGCTTTCTTT. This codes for CASGPGQGHTEAFF.

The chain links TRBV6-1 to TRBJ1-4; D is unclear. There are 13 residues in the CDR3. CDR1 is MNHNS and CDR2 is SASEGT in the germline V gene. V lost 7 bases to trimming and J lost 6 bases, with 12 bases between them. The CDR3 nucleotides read TGTGCCAGCATTGGGTCAGAGTATGAAAAACTGTTTTTT. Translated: CASIGSEYEKLFF.

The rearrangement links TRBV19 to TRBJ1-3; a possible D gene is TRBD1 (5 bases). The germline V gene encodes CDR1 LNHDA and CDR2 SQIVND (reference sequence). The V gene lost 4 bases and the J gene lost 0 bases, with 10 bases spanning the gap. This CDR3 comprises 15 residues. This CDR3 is CASSTGTDSGNTIYF. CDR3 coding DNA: TGTGCCAGTAGTACAGGGACGGACTCTGGAAACACCATATATTTT.

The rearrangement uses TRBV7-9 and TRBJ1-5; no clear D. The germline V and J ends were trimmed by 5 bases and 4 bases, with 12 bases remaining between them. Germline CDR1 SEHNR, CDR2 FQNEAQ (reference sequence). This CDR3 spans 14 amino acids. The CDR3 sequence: CASSRGEENQPQHF. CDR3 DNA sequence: TGTGCCAGCAGCCGCGGGGAGGAGAATCAGCCCCAGCATTTT.

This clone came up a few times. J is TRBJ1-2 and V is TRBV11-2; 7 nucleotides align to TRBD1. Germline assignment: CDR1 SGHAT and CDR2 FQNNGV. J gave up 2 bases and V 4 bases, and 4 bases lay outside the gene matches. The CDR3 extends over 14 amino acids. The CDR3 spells CASSWGDSNYGYTF. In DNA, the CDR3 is TGTGCCAGCAGCTGGGGGGACAGCAACTATGGCTACACCTTC.

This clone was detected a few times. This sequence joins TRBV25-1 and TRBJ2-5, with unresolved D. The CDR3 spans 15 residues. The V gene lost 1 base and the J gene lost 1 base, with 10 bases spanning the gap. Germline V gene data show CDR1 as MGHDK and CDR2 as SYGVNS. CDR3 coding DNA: TGTGCCAGCAGTGAATCTAGGGCGGTCCAAGAGACCCAGTACTTC. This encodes CASSESRAVQETQYF.

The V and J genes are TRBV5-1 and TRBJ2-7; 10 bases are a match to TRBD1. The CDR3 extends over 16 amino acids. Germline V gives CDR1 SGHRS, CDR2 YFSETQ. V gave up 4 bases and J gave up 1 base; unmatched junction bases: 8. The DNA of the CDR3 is TGCGCCAGCAGCACCGCCGGGACAGGGGAATCCTACGAGCAGTACTTC. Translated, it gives CASSTAGTGESYEQYF.

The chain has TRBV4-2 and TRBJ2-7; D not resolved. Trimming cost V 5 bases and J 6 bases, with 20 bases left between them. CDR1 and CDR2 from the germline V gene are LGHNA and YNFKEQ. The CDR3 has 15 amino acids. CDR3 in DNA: TGTGCCAGCAGCTTGGAGTCTGCTGGCAACTTCGAGCAGTACTTC. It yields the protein CASSLESAGNFEQYF.

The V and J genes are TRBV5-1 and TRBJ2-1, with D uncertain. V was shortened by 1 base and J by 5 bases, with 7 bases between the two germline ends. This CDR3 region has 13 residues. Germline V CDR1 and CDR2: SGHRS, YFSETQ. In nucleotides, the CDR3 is TGCGCCAGCAGCTTGAGTTGGGACAATGAGCAGTTCTTC. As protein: CASSLSWDNEQFF. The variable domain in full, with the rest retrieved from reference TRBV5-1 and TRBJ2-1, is KAGVTQTPRYLIKTRGQQVTLSCSPISGHRSVSWYQQTPGQGLQFLFEYFSETQRNKGNFPGRFSGRQFSNSRSEMNVSTLELGDSALYLCASSLSWDNEQFFGPGTRLTVL.

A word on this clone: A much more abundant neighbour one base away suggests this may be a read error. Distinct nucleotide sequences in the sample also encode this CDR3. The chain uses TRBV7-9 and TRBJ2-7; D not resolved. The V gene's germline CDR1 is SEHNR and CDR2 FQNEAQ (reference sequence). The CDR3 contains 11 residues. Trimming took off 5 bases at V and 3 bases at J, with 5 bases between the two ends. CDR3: CASSLNYEQYF. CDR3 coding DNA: TGTGCCAGCAGCCTGAACTACGAGCAGTACTTC.

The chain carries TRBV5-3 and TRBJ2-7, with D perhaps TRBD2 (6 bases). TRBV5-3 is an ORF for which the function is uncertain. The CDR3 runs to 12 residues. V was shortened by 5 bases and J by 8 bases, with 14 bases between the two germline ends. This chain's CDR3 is CARRRRVRQQYF. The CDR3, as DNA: TGTGCCAGAAGACGGAGGGTCAGGCAGCAGTACTTC.

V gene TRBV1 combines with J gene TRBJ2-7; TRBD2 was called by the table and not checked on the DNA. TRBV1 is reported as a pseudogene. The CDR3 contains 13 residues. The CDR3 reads CTSSQVPVGEQYF. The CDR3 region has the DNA TGCACCAGCAGCCAAGTTCCGGTCGGGGAGCAGTACTTC.

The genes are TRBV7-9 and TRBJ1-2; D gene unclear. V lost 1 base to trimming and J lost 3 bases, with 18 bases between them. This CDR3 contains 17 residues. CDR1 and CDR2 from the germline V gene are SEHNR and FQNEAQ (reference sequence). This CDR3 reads CASSLVGAGRGHYGYTF. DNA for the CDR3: TGTGCCAGCAGCTTAGTAGGAGCCGGCAGAGGACACTATGGCTACACCTTC.

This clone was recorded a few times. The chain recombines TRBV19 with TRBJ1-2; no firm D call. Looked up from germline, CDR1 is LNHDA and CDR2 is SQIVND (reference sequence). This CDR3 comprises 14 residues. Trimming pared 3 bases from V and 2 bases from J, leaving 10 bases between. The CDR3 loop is CASSIYSSNYGYTF. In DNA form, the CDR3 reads TGTGCCAGTAGTATTTACAGCTCCAACTATGGCTACACCTTC.

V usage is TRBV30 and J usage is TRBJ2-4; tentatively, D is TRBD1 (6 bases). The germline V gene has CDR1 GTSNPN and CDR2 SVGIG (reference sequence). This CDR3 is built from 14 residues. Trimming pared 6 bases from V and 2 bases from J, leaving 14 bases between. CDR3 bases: TGTGCCTGTTCCACTGGGGGCCCCAAAAACATTCAGTACTTC. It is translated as CACSTGGPKNIQYF.

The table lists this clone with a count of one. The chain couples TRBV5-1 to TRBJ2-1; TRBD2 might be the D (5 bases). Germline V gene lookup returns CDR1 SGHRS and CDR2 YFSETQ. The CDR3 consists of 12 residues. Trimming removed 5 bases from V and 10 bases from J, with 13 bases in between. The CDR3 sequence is CASRGDTTEQFF. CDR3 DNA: TGCGCCAGCAGGGGAGACACTACCGAGCAGTTCTTC.

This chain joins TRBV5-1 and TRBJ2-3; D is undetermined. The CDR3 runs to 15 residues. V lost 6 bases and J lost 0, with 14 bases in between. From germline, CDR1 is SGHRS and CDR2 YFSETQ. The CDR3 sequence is CASNSRGTSTDTQYF. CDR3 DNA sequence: TGCGCCAGCAACTCACGTGGTACTAGCACAGATACGCAGTATTTT.

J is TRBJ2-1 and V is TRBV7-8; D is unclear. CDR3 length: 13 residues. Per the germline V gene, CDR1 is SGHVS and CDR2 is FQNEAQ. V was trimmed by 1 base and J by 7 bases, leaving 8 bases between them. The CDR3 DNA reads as TGTGCCAGCAGCTTAGATGGGGAAAATGAGCAGTTCTTC. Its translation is CASSLDGENEQFF.

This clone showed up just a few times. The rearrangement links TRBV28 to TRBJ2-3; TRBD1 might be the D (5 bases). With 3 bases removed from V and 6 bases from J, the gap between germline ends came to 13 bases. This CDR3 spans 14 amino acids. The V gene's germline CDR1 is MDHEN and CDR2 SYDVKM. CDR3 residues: CASSFLFGADTQYF. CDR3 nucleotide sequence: TGTGCCAGCAGTTTCTTGTTTGGGGCTGATACGCAGTATTTT.

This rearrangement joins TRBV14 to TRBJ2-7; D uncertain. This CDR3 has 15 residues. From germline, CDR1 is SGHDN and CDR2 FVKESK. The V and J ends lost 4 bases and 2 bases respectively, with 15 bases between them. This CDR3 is CASSLNWGYAYEQYF. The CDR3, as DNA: TGTGCCAGCAGCCTCAATTGGGGTTACGCCTACGAGCAGTACTTC.

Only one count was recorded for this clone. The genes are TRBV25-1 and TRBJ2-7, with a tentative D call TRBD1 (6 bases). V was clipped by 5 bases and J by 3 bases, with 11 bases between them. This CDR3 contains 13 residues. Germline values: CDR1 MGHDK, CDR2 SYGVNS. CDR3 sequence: CASSKGGLYEQYF. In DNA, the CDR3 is TGTGCCAGCAGTAAAGGGGGTCTCTACGAGCAGTACTTC.

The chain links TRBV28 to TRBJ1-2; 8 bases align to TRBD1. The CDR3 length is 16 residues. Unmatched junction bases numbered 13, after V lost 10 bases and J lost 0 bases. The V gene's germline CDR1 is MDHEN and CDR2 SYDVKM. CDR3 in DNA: TGTGCCATCACAAGAGGACAGGGCTCATCTAACTATGGCTACACCTTC. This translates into CAITRGQGSSNYGYTF.